This T cell receptor beta chain was captured by sequencing in a study of blood T cell repertoires in COVID-19. Profiling relied on immunoSEQ multiplex PCR, and the TCRdb table lists in-frame clones only, not all of them. The sample lists about 230,000 clones, 75% to 85% occurring once. The source is a middle-aged man who had recovered from COVID-19. The sequenced material came from peripheral blood.

The CDR3 DNA reads TGCGCCAGCAGTCGAACCGGGACAGGTAATCGAGGAAACACCATATATTTT. This translates into CASSRTGTGNRGNTIYF. The rearrangement uses TRBV23-1 and TRBJ1-3, with TRBD1 identical over 8 bases. TRBV23-1 is treated as an ORF (open reading frame) with a function not yet certain. The CDR3 is 17 amino acids. After removal of 4 bases from V and 4 bases from J, the junction contained 12 bases not matched to a gene.